Listed below are T cell receptor beta chains from one sample, sequenced in a study of metastatic and nonmetastatic thyroid tumors. TCRdb reprocessed the PCR reads via MiXCR. The repertoire consists of approximately 4,500 clones, with about 32% occurring once and the leading ten covering more than 35%. Material for sequencing was adjacent normal tissue. Receptor source: a male donor with papillary thyroid cancer or a benign thyroid nodule (not recorded which). Some clones in this sample may be carry-over from other donors' samples. The CDR3 runs from the conserved cysteine through the conserved F or W. Fields, in order: V gene, J gene, D gene, clone size, CDR3 protein, CDR3 DNA. A D gene is named only where the DNA matches it firmly. Only some rows state a clone size, as once, few, many or a class for expanded clones.

TRBV5-6	TRBJ2-1	TRBD2	many	CASSLPRTSGNPLYNEQFF	TGTGCCAGCAGCTTGCCAAGGACTAGCGGAAACCCCCTCTACAATGAGCAGTTCTTC
TRBV20-1	TRBJ2-3	TRBD1	large	CSARKEDRGGTDTQYF	TGCAGTGCTAGAAAAGAGGACAGGGGAGGCACAGATACGCAGTATTTT
TRBV29-1	TRBJ1-2	NA	medium-sized	CSAHRGGYGYTF	TGCAGCGCGCACCGGGGTGGTTATGGCTACACCTTC
TRBV27	TRBJ2-2	TRBD2	NA	CASSLFVSSSGGANTGELFF	TGTGCCAGCAGTTTATTCGTCAGTTCTAGCGGGGGAGCGAACACCGGGGAGCTGTTTTTT
TRBV27	TRBJ1-1	NA	few	CASSLSANTEAFF	TGTGCCAGCAGTTTATCGGCGAACACTGAAGCTTTCTTT
TRBV7-2	TRBJ2-5	NA	NA	CASSFQRQETQYF	TGTGCCAGCAGCTTCCAGCGGCAAGAGACCCAGTACTTC
TRBV10-3	TRBJ2-7	TRBD1	many	CAISGDRAYEQYF	TGTGCCATCAGTGGGGACAGAGCCTACGAGCAGTACTTC
TRBV11-2	TRBJ2-5	NA	NA	CASSLAQAFRGTQYF	TGTGCCAGCAGCTTAGCCCAGGCCTTTCGGGGGACCCAGTACTTC
TRBV2	TRBJ1-1	NA	few	CASIESQGLNTEALF	TGTGCCAGCATTGAATCGCAGGGGTTGAACACTGAAGCTCTCTTT
TRBV2	TRBJ2-3	NA	NA	CASQPRVATDTQYF	TGTGCCAGCCAACCTAGGGTAGCAACAGATACGCAGTATTTT
TRBV5-1	TRBJ1-1	TRBD1	NA	CASSFQGANTEAFF	TGCGCCAGCAGTTTTCAGGGGGCGAACACTGAAGCTTTCTTT
TRBV6-2/TRBV6-3	TRBJ2-7	NA	NA	CASIPNYDQYF	TGCGCCAGCATCCCTAACTACGATCAGTACTTC
TRBV9	TRBJ1-5	NA	NA	CAISVGGGNQPQHF	TGTGCCATCAGCGTAGGAGGCGGGAATCAGCCCCAGCATTTT
TRBV12-3/TRBV12-4	TRBJ1-2	NA	NA	CASSFSGGDGYTF	TGTGCCAGCAGTTTCTCGGGAGGGGATGGCTACACCTTC
TRBV30	TRBJ2-1	NA	NA	CAWSARLPHSYNEQFF	TGTGCCTGGAGTGCGCGACTGCCCCATTCCTACAATGAGCAGTTCTTC
TRBV5-1	TRBJ1-4	NA	NA	CASSLPTNEKLFF	TGCGCCAGCAGCTTGCCGACTAATGAAAAACTGTTTTTT
TRBV6-1	TRBJ1-3	NA	few	CASRTGYSGNTIYF	TGTGCCAGCAGAACAGGGTATTCTGGAAACACCATATATTTT
TRBV3-1	TRBJ2-5	NA	NA	CASSQVPGGGGGPQETQYF	TGTGCCAGCAGCCAGGTCCCTGGGGGCGGCGGGGGTCCCCAAGAGACCCAGTACTTC
TRBV6-1	TRBJ1-6	NA	NA	CASSEAHMGNSPLHF	TGTGCCAGCAGTGAAGCACATATGGGCAATTCACCCCTCCACTTT
TRBV13	TRBJ2-1	TRBD2	NA	CASSFNRGGYNEQFF	TGTGCCAGCAGCTTTAACCGGGGGGGATACAATGAGCAGTTCTTC
TRBV20-1	TRBJ1-1	NA	NA	CSARDGRRTVNTEAFF	TGCAGTGCTAGAGACGGCCGGCGGACAGTAAACACTGAAGCTTTCTTT
TRBV19	TRBJ2-2	TRBD2	once	CASSISSGWGGELFF	TGTGCCAGTAGTATATCTAGCGGTTGGGGCGGGGAGCTGTTTTTT
TRBV20-1	TRBJ2-7	TRBD1	NA	CSARGGTGHTNEQYF	TGCAGTGCTAGGGGTGGGACAGGGCATACCAACGAGCAGTACTTC
TRBV6-1	TRBJ2-1	TRBD2	many	CASSEWASGHNEQFF	TGTGCCAGCAGTGAATGGGCTAGCGGACACAATGAGCAGTTCTTC
TRBV20-1	TRBJ2-7	NA	NA	CSARGRGALSYEQYF	TGCAGTGCTAGGGGAAGAGGGGCGCTCTCCTACGAGCAGTACTTC
TRBV20-1	TRBJ1-2	NA	medium-sized	CSAHDRSGYTF	TGCAGTGCTCATGACAGGAGTGGCTACACCTTC
TRBV28	TRBJ2-2	NA	few	CASSLSLYTGELFF	TGTGCCAGCAGTTTATCTCTCTACACCGGGGAGCTGTTTTTT
TRBV7-9	TRBJ1-6	NA	many	CASSLEQYYPPLHF	TGTGCCAGCAGCTTAGAACAGTATTATCCACCCCTCCACTTT
TRBV30	TRBJ2-7	TRBD2	few	CACSSGGAYEQYF	TGTGCCTGCTCTAGCGGGGGGGCTTACGAGCAGTACTTC
TRBV6-1	TRBJ1-5	NA	few	CASSEALGQPQHF	TGTGCCAGCAGTGAAGCCCTGGGTCAGCCCCAGCATTTT
TRBV5-4	TRBJ1-2	NA	few	CASSLYYGYTF	TGTGCCAGCAGCTTGTACTATGGCTACACCTTC
TRBV6-1	TRBJ1-6	NA	NA	CASRLTGGRSPLHF	TGTGCCAGCAGGCTTACGGGGGGTCGGTCACCCCTCCACTTT
TRBV11-2	TRBJ2-2	NA	NA	CASSRMAGPTGELFF	TGTGCCAGCAGCCGGATGGCGGGTCCCACCGGGGAGCTGTTTTTT
TRBV6-2/TRBV6-3	TRBJ1-2	TRBD1	NA	CASSYSWTGHYGYTF	TGTGCCAGCAGTTACTCATGGACAGGGCACTATGGCTACACCTTC
TRBV12-3/TRBV12-4	TRBJ2-7	TRBD2	NA	CASSLGLAGGEQYF	TGTGCCAGCAGTTTAGGACTAGCGGGAGGTGAGCAGTACTTC
TRBV5-1	TRBJ2-7	TRBD2	NA	CASSLEGTKSYEQYF	TGCGCCAGCAGCTTGGAAGGGACTAAATCTTACGAGCAGTACTTC
TRBV20-1	TRBJ2-7	TRBD2	NA	CSARKEGTRLYEQYF	TGCAGTGCTAGGAAAGAGGGGACTAGACTCTACGAGCAGTACTTC
TRBV6-1	TRBJ1-5	NA	few	CASSPGNTGTDQPQHF	TGTGCCAGCAGCCCCGGAAACACAGGGACGGACCAGCCCCAGCATTTT
TRBV20-1	TRBJ1-6	NA	NA	CSANDFRGPSYNSPLHF	TGCAGTGCTAATGATTTCAGGGGCCCCTCCTATAATTCACCCCTCCACTTT
TRBV27	TRBJ1-2	NA	NA	CASSFKPGANYGYTF	TGTGCCAGCAGTTTCAAACCAGGGGCTAACTATGGCTACACCTTC
TRBV27	TRBJ1-1	NA	NA	CASSLTEGTEAFF	TGTGCCAGCAGTTTGACGGAGGGGACTGAAGCTTTCTTT
TRBV11-1	TRBJ2-7	TRBD2	NA	CASSDSLAGYEQYF	TGTGCCAGCAGCGACTCACTAGCGGGCTACGAGCAGTACTTC
TRBV12-3/TRBV12-4	TRBJ1-1	NA	large	CASSLIQGIPEAFF	TGTGCCAGCAGTTTAATCCAGGGTATCCCTGAAGCTTTCTTT
TRBV24-1	TRBJ2-1	TRBD2	NA	CDTSDTSGGVGNEQFF	TGTGACACCAGTGATACTAGCGGGGGGGTCGGCAATGAACAGTTCTTC
TRBV2	TRBJ2-7	TRBD1	NA	CASLSGGAMGEQYF	TGTGCCAGCCTTTCAGGGGGCGCAATGGGCGAGCAGTACTTC
TRBV6-1	TRBJ2-5	NA	NA	CASSVYRSAQETQYF	TGTGCCAGCAGCGTATACAGGAGTGCCCAAGAGACCCAGTACTTC
TRBV20-1	TRBJ1-1	NA	NA	CSASLQMNTEAFF	TGCAGTGCTAGTCTGCAGATGAACACTGAAGCTTTCTTT
TRBV19	TRBJ2-3	NA	NA	CASRARGRAESTDTQYF	TGTGCCAGTAGAGCTAGGGGTCGGGCGGAGTCGACAGATACGCAGTATTTT
TRBV6-1	TRBJ2-5	NA	few	CASSLGWGGETQYF	TGTGCCAGCAGCTTGGGGTGGGGCGGAGAGACCCAGTACTTC
TRBV6-5	TRBJ1-1	NA	large	CASSYVKNTEAFF	TGTGCCAGCAGTTACGTGAAGAACACTGAAGCTTTCTTT
TRBV12-3/TRBV12-4	TRBJ1-1	NA	NA	CASSRRGGARSTEAFF	TGTGCCAGCAGTCGCCGTGGAGGGGCGCGGAGCACTGAAGCTTTCTTT
TRBV20-1	TRBJ2-1	TRBD2	NA	CSARDVDRTSYNEQFF	TGCAGTGCTAGAGATGTTGACCGGACTAGCTACAATGAGCAGTTCTTC
TRBV20-1	TRBJ2-1	NA	NA	CSARADSMGLQVEQFF	TGCAGTGCTAGAGCGGACTCAATGGGTTTACAAGTTGAGCAGTTCTTC
TRBV9	TRBJ2-7	NA	medium-sized	CASSVDGTYEQYF	TGTGCCAGCAGCGTAGATGGAACCTACGAGCAGTACTTC
TRBV6-1	TRBJ1-3	NA	NA	CASSQPGKGSGNTKYF	TGTGCCAGCAGTCAACCGGGGAAAGGCTCTGGGAACACCAAATATTTT
TRBV12-3/TRBV12-4	TRBJ2-1	TRBD2	NA	CASSLTSGGYNGQFF	TGTGCCAGCAGCTTAACTAGCGGGGGCTACAATGGGCAGTTCTTC